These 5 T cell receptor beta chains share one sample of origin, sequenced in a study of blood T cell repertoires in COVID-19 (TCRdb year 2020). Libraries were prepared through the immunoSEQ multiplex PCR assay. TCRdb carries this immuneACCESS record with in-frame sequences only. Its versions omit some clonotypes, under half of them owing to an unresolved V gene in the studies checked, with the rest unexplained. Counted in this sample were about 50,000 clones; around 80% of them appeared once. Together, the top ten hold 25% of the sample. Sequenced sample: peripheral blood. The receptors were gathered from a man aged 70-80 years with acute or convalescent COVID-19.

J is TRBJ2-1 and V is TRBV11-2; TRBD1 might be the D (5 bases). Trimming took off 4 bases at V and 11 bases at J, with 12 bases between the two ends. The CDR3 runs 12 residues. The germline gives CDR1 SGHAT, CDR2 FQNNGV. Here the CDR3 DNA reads TGTGCCAGCAGCTCGCAGGGAATCCAGCAGTTCTTC. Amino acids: CASSSQGIQQFF. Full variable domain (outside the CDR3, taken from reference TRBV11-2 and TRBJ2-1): EAGVAQSPRYKIIEKRQSVAFWCNPISGHATLYWYQQILGQGPKLLIQFQNNGVVDDSQLPKDRFSAERLKGVDSTLKIQPAKLEDSAVYLCASSSQGIQQFFGPGTRLTVL.

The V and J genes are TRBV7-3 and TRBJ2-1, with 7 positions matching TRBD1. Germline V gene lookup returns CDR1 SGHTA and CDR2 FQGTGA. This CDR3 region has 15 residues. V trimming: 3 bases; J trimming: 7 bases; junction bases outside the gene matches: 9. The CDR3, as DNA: TGTGCCAGCAGCTTCGGGCAGGGGGTCAGGAATGAGCAGTTCTTC. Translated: CASSFGQGVRNEQFF.

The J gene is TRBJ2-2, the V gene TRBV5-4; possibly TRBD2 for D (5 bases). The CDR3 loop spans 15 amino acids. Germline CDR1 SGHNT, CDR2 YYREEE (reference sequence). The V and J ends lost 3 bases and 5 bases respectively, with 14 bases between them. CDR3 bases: TGTGCCAGCAGCTCCCCGAAAGGGAGAACCGGGGAGCTGTTTTTT. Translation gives CASSSPKGRTGELFF.

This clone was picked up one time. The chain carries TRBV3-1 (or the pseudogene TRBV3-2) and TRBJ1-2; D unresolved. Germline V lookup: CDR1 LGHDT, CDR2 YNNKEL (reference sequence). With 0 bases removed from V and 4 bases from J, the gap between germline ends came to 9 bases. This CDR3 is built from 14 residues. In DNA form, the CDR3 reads TGTGCCAGCAGCCAAGATGCCAGGATCTATGGCTACACCTTC. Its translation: CASSQDARIYGYTF.

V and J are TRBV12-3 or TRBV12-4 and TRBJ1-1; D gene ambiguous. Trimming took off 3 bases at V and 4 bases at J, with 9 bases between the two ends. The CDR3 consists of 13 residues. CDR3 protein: CASSLQESTEAFF. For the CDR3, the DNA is TGTGCCAGCAGTTTGCAGGAAAGCACTGAAGCTTTCTTT.